This T cell receptor beta chain was recovered during a study of response to subunit inactivated influenza vaccine. Concerning this clonotype: The antigen remains unidentified.

TCRdb fed the RT-PCR reads into MiXCR, producing one record per CDR3 protein. The sample contains 500,000 to 600,000 distinct CDR3 sequences, 16% of which appear only once. Study-level results: There was a suggestion from the authors that each seasonal influenza vaccination recruits few new T cells.

The V gene's germline CDR1 is LGHDT and CDR2 YNNKEL (reference sequence). This CDR3 comprises 16 residues. V was pared by 1 base and J by 0 bases, with 12 bases between. The material sequenced was CD4+ T cells sorted from PBMCs, taken roughly 24 months after vaccination. The TCR originated in a man between 50 and 69 years old who received an inactivated influenza vaccine. The genes are TRBV3-1 and TRBJ1-2, with D perhaps TRBD1 (6 bases). The DNA for the CDR3 is TGTGCCAGCAGCCAAGTCCGGGACATAGCTAACTATGGCTACACCTTC. Translation gives CASSQVRDIANYGYTF.